These T cell receptor beta chains were read from a single sample in a study of OX40 agonist ivuxolimab in advanced cancers. Here immunoSEQ multiplex PCR was the method, and the copy in TCRdb shows in-frame clones only, minus some. The sample lists some 80,000 clones; about 80% were seen once. Sequencing was performed on CD4+ or CD8+ T cells sorted from blood, taken in a trial of the OX40 agonist ivuxolimab. The receptors here all came from an adult with an advanced solid tumor such as melanoma, head and neck, liver or kidney cancer. Each CDR3 is given with its conserved first and last residue. D genes are given only for firm matches. Clone size is not always given. Where it is, it says once, few, many or a class for expanded clones.

clone size | J gene | V gene | D gene | CDR3 DNA | CDR3 protein
- | TRBJ1-1 | TRBV6-1 | - | TGTGCCAGCAGTGAATCGGGACTTATGGGAGCTTTCTTT | CASSESGLMGAFF
- | TRBJ1-1 | TRBV28 | - | TGTGCCAGCAGTTCACCCTTCCAGGGGAACACTGAAGCTTTCTTT | CASSSPFQGNTEAFF
- | TRBJ1-2 | TRBV2 | - | TGTGCCAGCACAGGGGTCCCGCAATCCTTCTATGGCTACACCTTC | CASTGVPQSFYGYTF
once | TRBJ2-3 | TRBV20-1 | - | TGCAGTGCTAGTGAGGCAGATACGCAGTATTTT | CSASEADTQYF
- | TRBJ1-2 | TRBV18 | TRBD1 | TGTGCCAGCTCACACACAGGGGCGAACTATGGCTACACCTTC | CASSHTGANYGYTF
- | TRBJ1-4 | TRBV7-9 | TRBD1 | TGTGCCAGCAGCTTAGTGCAGGGGGCTAATGAAAAACTGTTTTTT | CASSLVQGANEKLFF
- | TRBJ1-2 | TRBV25-1 | - | TGTGCCAGCAGTGACATAGTCGGGAGATCTGGCTACACCTTC | CASSDIVGRSGYTF
- | TRBJ2-5 | TRBV5-6 | - | TGTGCCAGCAGCTTGGAAGAGACCCAGTACTTC | CASSLEETQYF
- | TRBJ2-1 | TRBV6-5 | TRBD2 | TGTGCCAGCAGTTACTCAACTAGCGGGAGTTACAATGAGCAGTTCTTC | CASSYSTSGSYNEQFF
- | TRBJ1-2 | TRBV5-1 | - | TGCGCCAGCAACACCGGGGCAGGGAAGATTTATGGCTACACCTTC | CASNTGAGKIYGYTF
few | TRBJ1-6 | TRBV19 | - | TGTGCCAGTAGTATGGGTAGGGAGAAAAGCTCCTATAATTCACCCCTCCACTTT | CASSMGREKSSYNSPLHF
- | TRBJ2-7 | TRBV9 | - | TGTGCCAGCAGCCGGGAGGGACAGTACTTCTACGAGCAGTACTTC | CASSREGQYFYEQYF
- | TRBJ1-2 | TRBV29-1 | TRBD1 | TGCAGCGTTGAGGACAGGGTGGGTGGCTACACCTTC | CSVEDRVGGYTF
- | TRBJ1-4 | TRBV6-1 | TRBD1 | TGTGCCAGCAGCAGGGGGCACGGTGAAAAACTGTTTTTT | CASSRGHGEKLFF
- | TRBJ2-7 | TRBV20-1 | - | TGCAGTGCTAGGGGGACCTACGAGCAGTACTTC | CSARGTYEQYF
- | TRBJ2-7 | TRBV5-4 | - | TGTGCCAGCAGCTTGGCACCACCTAGGTCTAACGAGCAGTACTTC | CASSLAPPRSNEQYF
once | TRBJ2-7 | TRBV5-4 | TRBD2 | TGTGCCAGCAGCTTGGGTGGACTAGCGCACTACGAGCAGTACTTC | CASSLGGLAHYEQYF
- | TRBJ1-1 | TRBV6-5 | - | TGTGCCAGCACCGCCCTGGGGAACACTGAAGCTTTCTTT | CASTALGNTEAFF
few | TRBJ1-1 | TRBV11-2 | - | TGTGCCAGCAGCAAGCCGGTCCGAGACACTGAAGCTTTCTTT | CASSKPVRDTEAFF
- | TRBJ2-1 | TRBV29-1 | - | TGCAGCGTTGTAGGGGGGGCCCTTTTGGAGCAGTTCTTC | CSVVGGALLEQFF
- | TRBJ2-7 | TRBV15 | - | TGTGCCACCAGCAGAGGCGGCAGCTCCTACGAGCAGTACTTC | CATSRGGSSYEQYF
once | TRBJ2-1 | TRBV5-4 | TRBD2 | TGTGCCAGCACCCGGGAGGGGGTGACCAATGAGCAGTTCTTC | CASTREGVTNEQFF
- | TRBJ2-7 | TRBV2 | - | TGTGCCAGCAGTGTCCTCAGGGGATACGAGCAGTACTTC | CASSVLRGYEQYF
- | TRBJ2-7 | TRBV7-9 | - | TGTGCCAGCAGCTCGGTATCCTACGAGCAGTACTTC | CASSSVSYEQYF
- | TRBJ2-1 | TRBV7-3 | TRBD2 | TGTGCCAGCAGCTTACAACCACAGCTAGCGGGAGTTGGCAATGAGCAGTTCTTC | CASSLQPQLAGVGNEQFF
few | TRBJ2-1 | TRBV7-9 | TRBD2 | TGTGCCAGCAGCCTAGGACTAGGATCCTACAATGAGCAGTTCTTC | CASSLGLGSYNEQFF
- | TRBJ2-1 | TRBV30 | TRBD2 | TGTGCCTGGTCAGGACTAGCGGCACAACAATACAATGAGCAGTTCTTC | CAWSGLAAQQYNEQFF
- | TRBJ2-7 | TRBV4-3 | TRBD2 | TGCGCCAGCAGCCAAGGGGGAGGGACCTACGAGCAGTACTTC | CASSQGGGTYEQYF
- | TRBJ1-1 | TRBV19 | TRBD1 | TGTGCCAGTAGTGCCCCGGGACAGGGGAACACTGAAGCTTTCTTT | CASSAPGQGNTEAFF
- | TRBJ1-3 | TRBV11-2 | TRBD1 | TGTGCCAGCAGCTTGAGGGGGACAGGGGACTCTGGAAACACCATATATTTT | CASSLRGTGDSGNTIYF
- | TRBJ2-5 | TRBV6-6 | - | TGTGCCAGCAGTCAGCCAAAAGAGACCCAGTACTTC | CASSQPKETQYF